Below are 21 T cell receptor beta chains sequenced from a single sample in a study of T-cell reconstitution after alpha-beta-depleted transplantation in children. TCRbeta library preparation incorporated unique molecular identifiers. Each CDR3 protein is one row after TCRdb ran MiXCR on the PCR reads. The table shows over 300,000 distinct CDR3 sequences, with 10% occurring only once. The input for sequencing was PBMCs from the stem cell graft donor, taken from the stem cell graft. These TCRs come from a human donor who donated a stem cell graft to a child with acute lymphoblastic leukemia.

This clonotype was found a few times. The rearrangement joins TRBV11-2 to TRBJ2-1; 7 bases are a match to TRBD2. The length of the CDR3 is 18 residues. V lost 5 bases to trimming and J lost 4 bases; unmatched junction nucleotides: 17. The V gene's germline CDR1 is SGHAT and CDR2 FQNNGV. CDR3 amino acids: CASSPLGVAGLPYNEQFF. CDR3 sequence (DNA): TGTGCCAGCAGCCCTTTGGGGGTAGCGGGTCTACCTTACAATGAGCAGTTCTTC. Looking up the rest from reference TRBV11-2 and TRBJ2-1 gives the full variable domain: EAGVAQSPRYKIIEKRQSVAFWCNPISGHATLYWYQQILGQGPKLLIQFQNNGVVDDSQLPKDRFSAERLKGVDSTLKIQPAKLEDSAVYLCASSPLGVAGLPYNEQFFGPGTRLTVL.

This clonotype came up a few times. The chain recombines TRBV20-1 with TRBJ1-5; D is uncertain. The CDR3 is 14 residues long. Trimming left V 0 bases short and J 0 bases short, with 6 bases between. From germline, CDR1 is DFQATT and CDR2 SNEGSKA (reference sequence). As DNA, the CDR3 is TGCAGTGCTAGAGAACAGTATAGCAATCAGCCCCAGCATTTT. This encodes CSAREQYSNQPQHF.

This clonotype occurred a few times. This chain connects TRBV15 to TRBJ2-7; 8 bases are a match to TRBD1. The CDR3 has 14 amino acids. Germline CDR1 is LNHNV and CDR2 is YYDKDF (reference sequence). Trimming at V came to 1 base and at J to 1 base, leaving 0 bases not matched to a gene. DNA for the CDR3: TGTGCCACCAGCAGAGGACAGGGGTCCTACGAGCAGTACTTC. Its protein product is CATSRGQGSYEQYF. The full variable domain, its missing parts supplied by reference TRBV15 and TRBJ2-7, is DAMVIQNPRYQVTQFGKPVTLSCSQTLNHNVMYWYQQKSSQAPKLLFHYYDKDFNNEADTPDNFQSRRPNTSFCFLDIRSPGLGDTAMYLCATSRGQGSYEQYFGPGTRLTVT.

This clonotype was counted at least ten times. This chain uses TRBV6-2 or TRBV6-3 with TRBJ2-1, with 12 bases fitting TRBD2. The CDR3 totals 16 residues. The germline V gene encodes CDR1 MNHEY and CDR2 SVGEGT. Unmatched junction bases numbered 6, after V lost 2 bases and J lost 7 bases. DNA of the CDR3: TGTGCCAGCAGTTACCCGACTAGCGGGAGATCTAATGAGCAGTTCTTC. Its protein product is CASSYPTSGRSNEQFF.

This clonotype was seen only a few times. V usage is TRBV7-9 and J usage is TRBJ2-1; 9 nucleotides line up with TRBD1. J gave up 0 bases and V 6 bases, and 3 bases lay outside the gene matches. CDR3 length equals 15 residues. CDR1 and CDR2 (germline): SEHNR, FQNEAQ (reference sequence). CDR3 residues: CASRRTGDSYNEQFF. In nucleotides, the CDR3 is TGTGCCAGCAGAAGGACAGGGGACTCCTACAATGAGCAGTTCTTC. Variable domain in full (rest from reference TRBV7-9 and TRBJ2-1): DTGVSQNPRHKITKRGQNVTFRCDPISEHNRLYWYRQTLGQGPEFLTYFQNEAQLEKSRLLSDRFSAERPKGSFSTLEIQRTEQGDSAMYLCASRRTGDSYNEQFFGPGTRLTVL.

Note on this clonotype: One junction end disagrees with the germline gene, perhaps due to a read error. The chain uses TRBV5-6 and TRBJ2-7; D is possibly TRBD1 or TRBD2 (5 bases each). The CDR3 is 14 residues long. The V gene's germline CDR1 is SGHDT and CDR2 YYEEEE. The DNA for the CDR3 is TGTACCAGCAAACTAGGGGCCACGTCCTACGAGCAGTACTTC. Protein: CTSKLGATSYEQYF.

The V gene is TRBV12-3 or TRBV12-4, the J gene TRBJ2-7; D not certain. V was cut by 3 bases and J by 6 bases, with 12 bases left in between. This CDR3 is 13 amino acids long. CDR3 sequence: CASSFSDGGEQYF. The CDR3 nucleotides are TGTGCCAGCAGTTTCTCCGACGGCGGCGAGCAGTACTTC.

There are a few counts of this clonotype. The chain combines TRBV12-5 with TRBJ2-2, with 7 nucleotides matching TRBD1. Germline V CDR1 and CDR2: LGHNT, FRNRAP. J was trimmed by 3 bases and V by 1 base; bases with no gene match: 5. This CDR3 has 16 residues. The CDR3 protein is CASGLADRIYTGELFF. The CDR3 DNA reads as TGTGCTAGTGGTTTGGCGGACAGGATTTACACCGGGGAGCTGTTTTTT. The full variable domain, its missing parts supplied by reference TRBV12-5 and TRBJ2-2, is DARVTQTPRHKVTEMGQEVTMRCQPILGHNTVFWYRQTMMQGLELLAYFRNRAPLDDSGMPKDRFSAEMPDATLATLKIQPSEPRDSAVYFCASGLADRIYTGELFFGEGSRLTVL.

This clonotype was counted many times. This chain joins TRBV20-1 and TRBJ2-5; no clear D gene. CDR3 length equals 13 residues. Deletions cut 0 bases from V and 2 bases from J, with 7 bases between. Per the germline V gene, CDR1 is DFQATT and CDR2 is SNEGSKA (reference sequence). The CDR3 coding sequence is TGCAGTGCTAGAGAGGGGTTACAAGAGACCCAGTACTTC. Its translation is CSAREGLQETQYF.

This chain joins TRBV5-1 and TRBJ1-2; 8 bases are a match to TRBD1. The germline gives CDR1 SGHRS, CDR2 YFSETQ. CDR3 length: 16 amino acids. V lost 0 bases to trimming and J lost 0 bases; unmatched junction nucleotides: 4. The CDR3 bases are TGCGCCAGCAGCTTGGGACAGGGGAGTCCTAACTATGGCTACACCTTC. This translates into CASSLGQGSPNYGYTF.

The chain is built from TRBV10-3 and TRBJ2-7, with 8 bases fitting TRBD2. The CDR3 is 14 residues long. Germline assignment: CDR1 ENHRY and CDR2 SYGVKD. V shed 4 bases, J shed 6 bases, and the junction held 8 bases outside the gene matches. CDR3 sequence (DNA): TGTGCCATCAGTGGAGAGTCGGGAGGGCTCGAGCAGTACTTC. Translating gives CAISGESGGLEQYF.

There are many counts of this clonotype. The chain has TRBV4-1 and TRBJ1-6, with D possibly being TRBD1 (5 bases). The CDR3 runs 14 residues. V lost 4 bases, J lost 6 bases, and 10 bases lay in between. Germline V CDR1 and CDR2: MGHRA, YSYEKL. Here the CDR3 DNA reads TGCGCCAGCAGCCTACAGGTTCTTAATTCACCCCTCCACTTT. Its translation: CASSLQVLNSPLHF.

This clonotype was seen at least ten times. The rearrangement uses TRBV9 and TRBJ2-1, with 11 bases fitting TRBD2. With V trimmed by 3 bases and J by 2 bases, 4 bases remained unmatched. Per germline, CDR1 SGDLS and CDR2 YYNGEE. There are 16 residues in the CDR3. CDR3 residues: CASSGPGLAAYNEQFF. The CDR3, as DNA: TGTGCCAGCAGCGGACCGGGACTAGCGGCCTACAATGAGCAGTTCTTC.

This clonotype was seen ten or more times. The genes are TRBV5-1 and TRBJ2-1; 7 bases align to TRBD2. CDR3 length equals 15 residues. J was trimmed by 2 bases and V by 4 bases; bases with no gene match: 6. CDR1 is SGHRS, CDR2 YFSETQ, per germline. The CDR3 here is CASSPLAEPYNEQFF. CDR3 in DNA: TGCGCCAGCAGCCCCCTAGCGGAGCCCTACAATGAGCAGTTCTTC.

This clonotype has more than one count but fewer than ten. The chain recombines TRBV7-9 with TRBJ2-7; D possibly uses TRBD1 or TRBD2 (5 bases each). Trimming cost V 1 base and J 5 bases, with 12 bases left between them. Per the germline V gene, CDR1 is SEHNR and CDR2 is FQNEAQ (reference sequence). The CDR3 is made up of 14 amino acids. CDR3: CASSLGGFWDEQYF. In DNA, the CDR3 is TGTGCCAGCAGCTTAGGGGGGTTTTGGGACGAGCAGTACTTC.

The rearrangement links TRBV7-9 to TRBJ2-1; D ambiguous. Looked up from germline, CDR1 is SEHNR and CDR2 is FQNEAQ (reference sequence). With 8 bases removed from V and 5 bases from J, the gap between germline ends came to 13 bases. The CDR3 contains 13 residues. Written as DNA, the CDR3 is TGTGCCAGCGGGCTTCCCGGAAACAATGAGCAGTTCTTC. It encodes CASGLPGNNEQFF.

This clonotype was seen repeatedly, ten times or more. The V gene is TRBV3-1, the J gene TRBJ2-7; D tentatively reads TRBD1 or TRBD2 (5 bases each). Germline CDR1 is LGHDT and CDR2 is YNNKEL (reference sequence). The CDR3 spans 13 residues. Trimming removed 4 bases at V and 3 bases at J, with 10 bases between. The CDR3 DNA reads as TGTGCCAGCAGCCCCGGGACGGACTACGAGCAGTACTTC. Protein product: CASSPGTDYEQYF.

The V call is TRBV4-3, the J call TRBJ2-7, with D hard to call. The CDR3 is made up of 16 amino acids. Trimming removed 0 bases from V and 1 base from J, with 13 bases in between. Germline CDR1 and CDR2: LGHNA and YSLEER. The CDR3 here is CASSQDPDSASYEQYF. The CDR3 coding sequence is TGCGCCAGCAGCCAAGATCCCGACTCGGCGTCCTACGAGCAGTACTTC.

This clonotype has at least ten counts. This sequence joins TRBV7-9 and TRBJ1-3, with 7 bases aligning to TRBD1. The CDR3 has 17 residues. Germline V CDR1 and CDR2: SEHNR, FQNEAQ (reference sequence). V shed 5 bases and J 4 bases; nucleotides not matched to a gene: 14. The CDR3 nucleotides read TGTGCCAGCAGCCCCCGGACAGGCCGATCGGCGGGAAACACCATATATTTT. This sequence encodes CASSPRTGRSAGNTIYF.

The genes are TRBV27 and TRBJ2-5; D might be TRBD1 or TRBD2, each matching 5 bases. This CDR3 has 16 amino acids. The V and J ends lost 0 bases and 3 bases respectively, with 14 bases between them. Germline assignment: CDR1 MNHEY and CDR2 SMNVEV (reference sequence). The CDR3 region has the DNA TGTGCCAGCAGTTTATCCCACACTTGGGGGAAAGAGACCCAGTACTTC. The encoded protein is CASSLSHTWGKETQYF.

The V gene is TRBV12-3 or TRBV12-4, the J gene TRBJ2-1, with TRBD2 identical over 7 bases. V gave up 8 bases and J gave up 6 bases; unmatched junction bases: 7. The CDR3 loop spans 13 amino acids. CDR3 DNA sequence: TGTGCCAGCTCTCGGGAGGTTGGCAATGAGCAGTTCTTC. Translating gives CASSREVGNEQFF.